The rows below give T cell receptor beta chains drawn from one sample of a study of shared clonotypes between healthy human individuals. Sequenced by immunoSEQ multiplex PCR; TCRdb stores in-frame clones only, minus some. The data hold approximately 710,000 clones, with about 90% observed a single time. The specimen sequenced was memory CD8+ T cells from PBMCs. Receptor source: a man in his late teens or twenties in good health. Some clones in this sample may be carry-over from other donors' samples. CDR3s leave out the opening cysteine and the closing phenylalanine or tryptophan. D genes are given only for firm matches.

CDR3 | V | D | length
ASSHFWDTYGYT | TRBV6-6 | . | 12
ASSSKQGNEQY | TRBV5-1 | . | 11
ASSLGGRAAYNEQF | TRBV5-1 | TRBD2 | 14
ATSRVVGGTGETQY | TRBV15 | . | 14
ASSYVESEAF | TRBV6-6 | . | 10
ASSLLGALSTDTQY | TRBV27 | . | 14
ASSHGQGFNSPLH | TRBV4-1 | TRBD1 | 13
ASSHDVETDTQY | TRBV4-1 | . | 12
ASRTPSRLAGPISTDTQY | TRBV28 | TRBD2 | 18
ASSLRRAGSYEQY | TRBV28 | . | 13
ASRNRDTYPYEQY | TRBV19 | . | 13
ASSQAPSGTYEQY | TRBV9 | TRBD2 | 13
ASSSTRTGRYGNTIY | TRBV7-9 | TRBD1 | 15
ASSGLRNEQF | TRBV6-1 | . | 10
ASSMTGSEAF | TRBV5-1 | TRBD1 | 10
ASSLGGSGYT | TRBV5-4 | . | 10
ASSYRGTDTQY | TRBV6-5 | . | 11
ASSSRDVNTEAF | TRBV11-2 | . | 12
ASSVGDGHYEQY | TRBV9 | . | 12
ACRSGGTYGYT | TRBV19 | . | 11
ASSQDGLAGEGDTQY | TRBV7-9 | TRBD2 | 15
ASSGWDSINEQY | TRBV5-6 | TRBD1 | 12
ASSLLAGRYQETQY | TRBV7-9 | TRBD2 | 14
ATRGGLAGVPDTQY | TRBV4-1 | TRBD2 | 14
ASGLSGVTGELF | TRBV27 | . | 12
ASSGIGVTGELF | TRBV10-2 | . | 12
ASSSRRGFLGHNEQF | TRBV4-1 | . | 15
ASSSHRGPNEKLF | TRBV7-8 | TRBD1 | 13
ASKGAYEQF | TRBV14 | TRBD1 | 9
ASSAQGLSSYEQY | TRBV9 | . | 13
ASSLSLGSYEQY | TRBV27 | . | 12
ASSPRAGGIANYGYT | TRBV27 | . | 15
AISGGNPTSGVPYEQY | TRBV10-3 | TRBD2 | 16
ASSPSGTGLYNEQF | TRBV18 | TRBD1 | 14
ASSQGNWGWGSQETQY | TRBV14 | . | 16
ASSIGAYSSTDTQY | TRBV19 | . | 14
ASGTSGRPYNEQF | TRBV11-2 | TRBD2 | 13
ASSLAGGMNEQF | TRBV5-1 | TRBD2 | 12
ASSYGRGLYEQY | TRBV6-5 | . | 12
ATDAGTGDYEQY | TRBV19 | TRBD1 | 12
ASSKYLTCSDGNTIY | TRBV21-1 | . | 15
ASSSSGHNEQF | TRBV27 | TRBD2 | 11
ASSEAGGRSYEQY | TRBV2 | . | 13
ASSGRDSSYEQY | TRBV9 | TRBD1 | 12
ATAQGNYEQY | TRBV19 | TRBD1 | 10
ASRPPGQGFYEQY | TRBV2 | TRBD1 | 13
ASSVPGTETPGNTIY | TRBV16 | TRBD1 | 15
ASSLGLGGSNIQY | TRBV7-6 | . | 13
ASSVGLAGGRNEQF | TRBV9 | TRBD2 | 14
ASSVEGGSGYVYPYNEQF | TRBV9 | . | 18
ASSPGIATEAF | TRBV28 | . | 11
ASSPWTGKGETQY | TRBV9 | TRBD1 | 13
ASSPRAGSPYEQY | TRBV7-8 | . | 13